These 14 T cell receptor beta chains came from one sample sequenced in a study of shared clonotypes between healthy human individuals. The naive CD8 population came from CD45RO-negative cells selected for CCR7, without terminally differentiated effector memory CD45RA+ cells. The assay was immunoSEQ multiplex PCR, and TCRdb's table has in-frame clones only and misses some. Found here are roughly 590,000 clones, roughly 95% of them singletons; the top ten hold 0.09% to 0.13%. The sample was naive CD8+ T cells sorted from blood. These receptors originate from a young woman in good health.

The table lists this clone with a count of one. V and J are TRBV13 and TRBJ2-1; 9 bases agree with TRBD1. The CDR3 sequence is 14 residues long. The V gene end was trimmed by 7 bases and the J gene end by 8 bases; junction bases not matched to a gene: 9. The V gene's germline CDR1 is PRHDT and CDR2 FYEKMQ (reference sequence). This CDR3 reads CASTTRTGVDEQFF. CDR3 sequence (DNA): TGTGCCAGCACAACAAGGACAGGGGTCGATGAGCAGTTCTTC.

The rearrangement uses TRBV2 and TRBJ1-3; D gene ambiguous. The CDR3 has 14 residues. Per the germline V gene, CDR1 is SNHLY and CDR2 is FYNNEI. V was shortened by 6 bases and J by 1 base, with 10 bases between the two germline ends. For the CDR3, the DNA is TGTGCCAGCAGGGCCGGGCAGTCTGGAAACACCATATATTTT. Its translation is CASRAGQSGNTIYF.

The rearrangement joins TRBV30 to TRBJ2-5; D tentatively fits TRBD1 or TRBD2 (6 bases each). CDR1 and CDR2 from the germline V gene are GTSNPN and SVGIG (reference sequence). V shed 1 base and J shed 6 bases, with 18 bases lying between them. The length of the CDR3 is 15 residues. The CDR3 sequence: CAWSAFKLGGKTQYF. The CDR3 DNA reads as TGTGCCTGGAGTGCCTTCAAACTAGGGGGGAAGACCCAGTACTTC.

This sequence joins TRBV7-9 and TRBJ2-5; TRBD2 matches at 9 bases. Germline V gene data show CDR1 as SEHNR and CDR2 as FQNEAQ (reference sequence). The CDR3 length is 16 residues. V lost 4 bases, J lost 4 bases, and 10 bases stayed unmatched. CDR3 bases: TGTGCCAGCAGCTGGCGACTAGCGGAGAAGGCAGAGACCCAGTACTTC. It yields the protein CASSWRLAEKAETQYF.

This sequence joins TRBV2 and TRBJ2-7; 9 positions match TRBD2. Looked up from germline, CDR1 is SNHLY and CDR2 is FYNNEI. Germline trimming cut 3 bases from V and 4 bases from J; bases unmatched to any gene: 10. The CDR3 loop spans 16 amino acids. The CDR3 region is CASSEEGSGRSYEQYF. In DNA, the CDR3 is TGTGCCAGCAGTGAGGAGGGTAGCGGGAGATCGTACGAGCAGTACTTC.

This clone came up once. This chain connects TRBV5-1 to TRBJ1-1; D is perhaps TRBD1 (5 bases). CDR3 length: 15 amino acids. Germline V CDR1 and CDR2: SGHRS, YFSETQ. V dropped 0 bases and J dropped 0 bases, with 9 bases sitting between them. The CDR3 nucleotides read TGCGCCAGCAGCTTGGCCTCGGGGGTGAACACTGAAGCTTTCTTT. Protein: CASSLASGVNTEAFF.

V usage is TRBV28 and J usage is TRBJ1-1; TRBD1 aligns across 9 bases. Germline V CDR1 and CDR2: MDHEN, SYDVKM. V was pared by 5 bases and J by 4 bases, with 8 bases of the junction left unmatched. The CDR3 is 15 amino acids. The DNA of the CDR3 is TGTGCCAGCAGTCACCCCGGGACAGGGATCACTGAAGCTTTCTTT. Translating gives CASSHPGTGITEAFF.

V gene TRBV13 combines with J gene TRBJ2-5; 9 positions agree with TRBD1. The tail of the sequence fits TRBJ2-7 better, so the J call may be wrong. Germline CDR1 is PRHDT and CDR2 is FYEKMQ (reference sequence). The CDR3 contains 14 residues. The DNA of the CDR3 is TGTGCCAGCAGCCACCGGGACAGGGCCTACGAGCAGTACTTC. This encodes CASSHRDRAYEQYF.

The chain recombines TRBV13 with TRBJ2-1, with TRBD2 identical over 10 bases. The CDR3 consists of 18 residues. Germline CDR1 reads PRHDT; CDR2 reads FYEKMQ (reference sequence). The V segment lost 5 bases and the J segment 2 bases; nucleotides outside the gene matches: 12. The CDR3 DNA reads TGTGCCAGCAGCAAAACGGCTAGCGGGAGTGAAACCTACAATGAGCAGTTCTTC. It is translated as CASSKTASGSETYNEQFF.

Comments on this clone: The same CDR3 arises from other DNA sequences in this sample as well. DNA for the CDR3: TGTGCCAGCAGTTTTTGGGGGTCCAATCAGCCCCAGCATTTT. Translated: CASSFWGSNQPQHF. The chain has TRBV28 and TRBJ1-5; tentative D call: TRBD1 (5 bases). Germline V gene lookup returns CDR1 MDHEN and CDR2 SYDVKM. The V and J ends lost 3 bases and 3 bases respectively, with 9 bases between them. The CDR3 is 14 residues long.

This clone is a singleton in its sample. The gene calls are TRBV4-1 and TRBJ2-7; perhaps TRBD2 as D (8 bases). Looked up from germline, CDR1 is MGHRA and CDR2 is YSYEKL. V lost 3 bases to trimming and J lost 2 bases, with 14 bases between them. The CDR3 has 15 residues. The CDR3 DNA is TGCGCCAGCAGCCAGAGACAGGGACTAGCCTACGAGCAGTACTTC. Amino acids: CASSQRQGLAYEQYF.

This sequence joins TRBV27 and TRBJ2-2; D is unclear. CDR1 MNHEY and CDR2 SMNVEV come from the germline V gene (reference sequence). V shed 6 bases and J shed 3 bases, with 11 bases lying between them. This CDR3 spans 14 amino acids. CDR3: CASSSVGDTGELFF. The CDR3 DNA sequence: TGTGCCAGCAGCTCTGTGGGCGACACCGGGGAGCTGTTTTTT.

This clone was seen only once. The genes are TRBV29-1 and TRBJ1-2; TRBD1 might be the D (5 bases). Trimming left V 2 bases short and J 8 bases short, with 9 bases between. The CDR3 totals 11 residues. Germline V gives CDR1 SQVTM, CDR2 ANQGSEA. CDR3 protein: CSVELPGGYTF. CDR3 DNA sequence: TGCAGCGTTGAACTTCCAGGGGGCTACACCTTC.

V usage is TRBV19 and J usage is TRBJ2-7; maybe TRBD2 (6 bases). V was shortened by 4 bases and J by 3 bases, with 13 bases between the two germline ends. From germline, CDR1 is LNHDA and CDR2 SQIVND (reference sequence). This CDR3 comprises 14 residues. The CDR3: CASSSGMRYYEQYF. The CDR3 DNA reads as TGTGCCAGTAGTAGCGGGATGAGATACTACGAGCAGTACTTC.